This T cell receptor beta chain was profiled in a study of CD8 T cells in ankylosing spondylitis. In TCRdb, the 5' RACE reads were re-called with MiXCR into one record per CDR3 protein. The top ten hold approximately 2.5% of the sample, which has some 220,000 distinct CDR3 sequences, roughly a tenth seen once. This clonotype showed up many times. Sequencing was done on a sample of blood, either unsorted or a sorted T cell fraction (not recorded which). The clonotype comes from a male donor with ankylosing spondylitis or in good health (not recorded which).

This CDR3 is CASSLGRVTNEKLFF. For the CDR3, the DNA is TGTGCCAGCAGTTTAGGTCGGGTGACTAATGAAAAACTGTTTTTT. The chain joins TRBV12-3 or TRBV12-4 to TRBJ1-4; D is unresolved. The ends were cut back, 1 base at V and 2 bases at J, with 8 bases in the middle. CDR3 size: 15 residues.